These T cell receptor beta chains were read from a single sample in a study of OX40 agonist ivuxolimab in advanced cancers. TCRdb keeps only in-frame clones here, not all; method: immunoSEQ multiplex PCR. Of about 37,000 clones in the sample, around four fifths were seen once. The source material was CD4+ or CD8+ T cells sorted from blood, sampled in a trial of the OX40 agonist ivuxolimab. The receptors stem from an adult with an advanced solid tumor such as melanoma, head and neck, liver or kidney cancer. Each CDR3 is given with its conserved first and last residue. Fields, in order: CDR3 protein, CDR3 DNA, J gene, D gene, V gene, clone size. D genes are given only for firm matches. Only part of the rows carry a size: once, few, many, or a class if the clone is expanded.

CDR3aa: CASSAVGGGEQYF
CDR3nt: TGTGCCAGCAGCGCCGTGGGGGGTGGCGAGCAGTACTTC
j_gene: TRBJ2-7
d_gene: NA
v_gene: TRBV7-9
abundance: NA

CDR3aa: CASRSGGGRSEQYF
CDR3nt: TGTGCCAGCAGGTCCGGGGGGGGAAGGTCCGAGCAGTACTTC
j_gene: TRBJ2-7
d_gene: TRBD2
v_gene: TRBV7-9
abundance: NA

CDR3aa: CASSSRKRGGQETQYF
CDR3nt: TGTGCCAGCAGCTCTCGAAAGCGGGGGGGCCAAGAGACCCAGTACTTC
j_gene: TRBJ2-5
d_gene: TRBD2
v_gene: TRBV27
abundance: NA

CDR3aa: CASRDRTSGTEQYF
CDR3nt: TGCGCCAGCAGGGACAGGACTAGCGGGACCGAGCAGTACTTC
j_gene: TRBJ2-7
d_gene: TRBD2
v_gene: TRBV5-1
abundance: NA

CDR3aa: CASSEFGGGPNEQFF
CDR3nt: TGTGCCAGCAGTGAATTCGGGGGGGGGCCCAATGAGCAGTTCTTC
j_gene: TRBJ2-1
d_gene: TRBD2
v_gene: TRBV2
abundance: NA

CDR3aa: CASSLATDGPGGYTF
CDR3nt: TGCGCCAGCAGCTTGGCCACGGACGGCCCAGGAGGCTACACCTTC
j_gene: TRBJ1-2
d_gene: NA
v_gene: TRBV5-1
abundance: NA

CDR3aa: CASSDRGLNYGYTF
CDR3nt: TGTGCCAGCAGTGACAGGGGGCTGAACTATGGCTACACCTTC
j_gene: TRBJ1-2
d_gene: TRBD1
v_gene: TRBV6-5
abundance: NA

CDR3aa: CASSLLRDSGYNEQFF
CDR3nt: TGTGCCAGCAGCTTACTCCGGGACAGCGGATACAATGAGCAGTTCTTC
j_gene: TRBJ2-1
d_gene: TRBD1
v_gene: TRBV7-9
abundance: NA

CDR3aa: CASSLAGTQNQPQHF
CDR3nt: TGTGCCAGCAGCTTAGCGGGGACACAAAATCAGCCCCAGCATTTT
j_gene: TRBJ1-5
d_gene: NA
v_gene: TRBV7-8
abundance: NA

CDR3aa: CAWSKGQGANSPLHF
CDR3nt: TGTGCCTGGAGTAAAGGACAGGGAGCTAATTCACCCCTCCACTTT
j_gene: TRBJ1-6
d_gene: TRBD1
v_gene: TRBV30
abundance: NA

CDR3aa: CASSDFAGGSADTQYF
CDR3nt: TGTGCCAGCAGTGACTTCGCAGGGGGATCCGCAGATACGCAGTATTTT
j_gene: TRBJ2-3
d_gene: TRBD1
v_gene: TRBV6-4
abundance: NA

CDR3aa: CASSLPVRGRLAGAGNTGELFF
CDR3nt: TGCGCCAGCAGCTTGCCCGTTAGGGGCCGACTAGCGGGGGCCGGGAACACCGGGGAGCTGTTTTTT
j_gene: TRBJ2-2
d_gene: TRBD2
v_gene: TRBV5-1
abundance: NA

CDR3aa: CADAVRPGETQYF
CDR3nt: TGTGCCGATGCGGTCAGGCCAGGGGAGACCCAGTACTTC
j_gene: TRBJ2-5
d_gene: NA
v_gene: TRBV11-2
abundance: NA

CDR3aa: CASKAAGGVGELFF
CDR3nt: TGTGCCAGTAAGGCGGCAGGGGGCGTCGGGGAGCTGTTTTTT
j_gene: TRBJ2-2
d_gene: TRBD1
v_gene: TRBV19
abundance: NA

CDR3aa: CASSTGQPNEKLFF
CDR3nt: TGTGCCAGCAGCACCGGACAGCCTAATGAAAAACTGTTTTTT
j_gene: TRBJ1-4
d_gene: NA
v_gene: TRBV7-2
abundance: few

CDR3aa: CASSPRDTEAQYF
CDR3nt: TGTGCCAGCTCACCACGGGACACAGAGGCCCAGTACTTC
j_gene: TRBJ2-5
d_gene: NA
v_gene: TRBV18
abundance: NA

CDR3aa: CASKGGAIQYF
CDR3nt: TGTGCCAGCAAAGGGGGGGCCATTCAGTACTTC
j_gene: TRBJ2-4
d_gene: NA
v_gene: TRBV2
abundance: NA

CDR3aa: CASSSIHRGRNEKLFF
CDR3nt: TGTGCCAGCAGCTCCATCCACAGGGGGCGAAATGAAAAACTGTTTTTT
j_gene: TRBJ1-4
d_gene: TRBD1
v_gene: TRBV5-5
abundance: NA

CDR3aa: CASSYSTNTEAFF
CDR3nt: TGTGCCAGCAGTTACTCGACGAACACTGAAGCTTTCTTT
j_gene: TRBJ1-1
d_gene: NA
v_gene: TRBV6-6
abundance: NA

CDR3aa: CASSQSSTGAYEQYF
CDR3nt: TGCGCCAGCAGCCAATCGAGTACGGGGGCCTACGAGCAGTACTTC
j_gene: TRBJ2-7
d_gene: NA
v_gene: TRBV4-3
abundance: NA

CDR3aa: CASSFDGSRRFF
CDR3nt: TGTGCCAGCAGTTTTGATGGATCCCGTCGGTTCTTC
j_gene: TRBJ2-1
d_gene: NA
v_gene: TRBV27
abundance: NA

CDR3aa: CASSLWGASTDTQYF
CDR3nt: TGTGCCAGCAGCCTGTGGGGGGCTAGCACAGATACGCAGTATTTT
j_gene: TRBJ2-3
d_gene: NA
v_gene: TRBV6-6
abundance: NA

CDR3aa: CASSEVPSPLHF
CDR3nt: TGTGCCAGCAGTGAAGTTCCCTCACCCCTCCACTTT
j_gene: TRBJ1-6
d_gene: NA
v_gene: TRBV2
abundance: NA

CDR3aa: CASRGQGQNVYGYTF
CDR3nt: TGTGCCAGCAGAGGACAGGGACAGAATGTCTATGGCTACACCTTC
j_gene: TRBJ1-2
d_gene: TRBD1
v_gene: TRBV6-5
abundance: NA

CDR3aa: CASSLGGSTLAGNSPLHF
CDR3nt: TGCGCCAGCAGCTTGGGGGGGAGCACCTTAGCTGGAAATTCACCCCTCCACTTT
j_gene: TRBJ1-6
d_gene: NA
v_gene: TRBV5-1
abundance: NA

CDR3aa: CASSPLEGNYGYTF
CDR3nt: TGTGCCAGCAGCCCTCTTGAGGGGAACTATGGCTACACCTTC
j_gene: TRBJ1-2
d_gene: NA
v_gene: TRBV5-6
abundance: once

CDR3aa: CASSIDGTANTEAFF
CDR3nt: TGTGCCAGTAGTATAGATGGGACAGCGAACACTGAAGCTTTCTTT
j_gene: TRBJ1-1
d_gene: TRBD1
v_gene: TRBV19
abundance: few

CDR3aa: CASGLGTRGSNEKLFF
CDR3nt: TGTGCTAGTGGTTTGGGTACCAGGGGCTCTAATGAAAAACTGTTTTTT
j_gene: TRBJ1-4
d_gene: NA
v_gene: TRBV12-5
abundance: NA

CDR3aa: CASTVLVGSVTDPYEQYF
CDR3nt: TGTGCCAGTACCGTATTAGTCGGGAGCGTGACAGACCCCTACGAGCAGTACTTC
j_gene: TRBJ2-7
d_gene: NA
v_gene: TRBV19
abundance: NA

CDR3aa: CASSLSNSPLHF
CDR3nt: TGTGCCAGCAGCTTATCTAACTCACCCCTCCACTTT
j_gene: TRBJ1-6
d_gene: NA
v_gene: TRBV7-9
abundance: NA

CDR3aa: CAWSRDNMNTEAFF
CDR3nt: TGTGCCTGGAGTCGGGACAACATGAACACTGAAGCTTTCTTT
j_gene: TRBJ1-1
d_gene: NA
v_gene: TRBV30
abundance: NA

CDR3aa: CASSESPGQAYYGYTF
CDR3nt: TGTGCCAGCAGTGAATCCCCGGGACAGGCATACTATGGCTACACCTTC
j_gene: TRBJ1-2
d_gene: TRBD1
v_gene: TRBV6-4
abundance: NA

CDR3aa: CAISGTSGNTIYF
CDR3nt: TGTGCCATCAGCGGGACATCTGGAAACACCATATATTTT
j_gene: TRBJ1-3
d_gene: NA
v_gene: TRBV10-3
abundance: once